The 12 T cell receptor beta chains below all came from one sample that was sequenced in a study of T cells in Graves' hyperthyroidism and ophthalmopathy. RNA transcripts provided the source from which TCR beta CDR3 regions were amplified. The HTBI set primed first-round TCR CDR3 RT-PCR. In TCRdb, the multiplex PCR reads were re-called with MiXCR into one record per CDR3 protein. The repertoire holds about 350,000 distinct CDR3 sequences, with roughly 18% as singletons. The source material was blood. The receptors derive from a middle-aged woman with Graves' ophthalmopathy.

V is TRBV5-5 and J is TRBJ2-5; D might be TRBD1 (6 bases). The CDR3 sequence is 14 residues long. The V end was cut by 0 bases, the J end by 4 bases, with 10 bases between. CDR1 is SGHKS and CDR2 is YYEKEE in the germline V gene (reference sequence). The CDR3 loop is CASSLGGGIETQYF. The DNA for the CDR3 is TGTGCCAGCAGCTTGGGAGGGGGAATAGAGACCCAGTACTTC. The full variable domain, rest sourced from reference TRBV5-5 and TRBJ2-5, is DAGVTQSPTHLIKTRGQQVTLRCSPISGHKSVSWYQQVLGQGPQFIFQYYEKEERGRGNFPDRFSARQFPNYSSELNVNALLLGDSALYLCASSLGGGIETQYFGPGTRLLVL.

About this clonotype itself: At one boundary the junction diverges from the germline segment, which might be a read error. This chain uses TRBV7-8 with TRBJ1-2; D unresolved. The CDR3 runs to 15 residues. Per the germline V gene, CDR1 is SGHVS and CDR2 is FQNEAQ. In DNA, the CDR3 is TGTGTCAGCAACCCCACCCCACGGGGAGGCTATGGCTACACCTTC. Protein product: CVSNPTPRGGYGYTF.

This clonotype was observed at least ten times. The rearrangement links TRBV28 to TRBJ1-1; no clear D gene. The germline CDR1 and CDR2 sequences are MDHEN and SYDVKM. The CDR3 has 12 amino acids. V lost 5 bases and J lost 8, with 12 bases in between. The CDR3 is CASSLRYREAFF. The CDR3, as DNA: TGTGCCAGCAGTCTGCGTTATCGAGAAGCTTTCTTT.

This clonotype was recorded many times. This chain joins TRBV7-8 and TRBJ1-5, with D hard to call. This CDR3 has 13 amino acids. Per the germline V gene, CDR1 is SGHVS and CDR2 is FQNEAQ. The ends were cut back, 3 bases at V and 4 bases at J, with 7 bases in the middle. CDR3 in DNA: TGTGCCAGCAGCTTGGGCCAGAATCAGCCCCAGCATTTT. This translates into CASSLGQNQPQHF.

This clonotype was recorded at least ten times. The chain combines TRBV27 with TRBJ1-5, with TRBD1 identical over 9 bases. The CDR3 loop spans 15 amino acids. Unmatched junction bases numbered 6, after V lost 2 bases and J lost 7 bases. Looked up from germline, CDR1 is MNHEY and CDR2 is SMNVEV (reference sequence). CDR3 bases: TGTGCCAGCAGTTTAAGGGACAGGGCAGGGCAGCCCCAGCATTTT. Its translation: CASSLRDRAGQPQHF.

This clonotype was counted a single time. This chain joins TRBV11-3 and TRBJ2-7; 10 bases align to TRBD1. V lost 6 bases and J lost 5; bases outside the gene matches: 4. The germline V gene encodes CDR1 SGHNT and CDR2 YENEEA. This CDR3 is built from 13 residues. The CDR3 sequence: CASSGGTGDEQYF. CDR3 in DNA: TGTGCCAGCAGTGGTGGGACAGGGGACGAGCAGTACTTC. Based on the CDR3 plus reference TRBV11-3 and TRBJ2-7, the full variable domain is EAGVVQSPRYKIIEKKQPVAFWCNPISGHNTLYWYLQNLGQGPELLIRYENEEAVDDSQLPKDRFSAERLKGVDSTLKIQPAELGDSAVYLCASSGGTGDEQYFGPGTRLTVT.

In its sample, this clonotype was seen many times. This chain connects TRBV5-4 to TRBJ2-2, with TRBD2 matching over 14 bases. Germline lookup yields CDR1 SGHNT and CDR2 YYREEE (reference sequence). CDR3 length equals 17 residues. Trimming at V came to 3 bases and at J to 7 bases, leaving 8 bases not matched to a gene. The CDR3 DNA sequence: TGTGCCAGCAGCTCAGGGGGACTAGCGGGAGTGAGCGGGGAGCTGTTTTTT. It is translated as CASSSGGLAGVSGELFF.

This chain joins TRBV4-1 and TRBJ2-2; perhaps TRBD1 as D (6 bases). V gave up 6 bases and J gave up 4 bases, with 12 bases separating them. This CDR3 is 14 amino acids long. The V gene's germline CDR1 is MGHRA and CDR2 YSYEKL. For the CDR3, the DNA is TGCGCCAGCAGTGGGACACTGGGCACCGGGGAGCTGTTTTTT. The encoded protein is CASSGTLGTGELFF.

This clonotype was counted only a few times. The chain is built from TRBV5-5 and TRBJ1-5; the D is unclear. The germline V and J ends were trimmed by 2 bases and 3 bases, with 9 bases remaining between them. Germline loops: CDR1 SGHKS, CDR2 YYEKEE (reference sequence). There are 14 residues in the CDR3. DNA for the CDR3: TGTGCCAGCAGCTTTGCTAACTTCAATCAGCCCCAGCATTTT. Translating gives CASSFANFNQPQHF.

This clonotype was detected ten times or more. The CDR3 loop is CASSFRRGSSYEQYF. The CDR3 DNA sequence: TGTGCCAGCAGCTTTCGGCGGGGGAGCTCCTACGAGCAGTACTTC. The chain links TRBV7-2 to TRBJ2-7; 7 bases match TRBD2. CDR1 and CDR2 from the germline V gene are SGHTA and FQGNSA. V lost 3 bases, J lost 0 bases, and 5 bases stayed unmatched. The length of the CDR3 is 15 residues.

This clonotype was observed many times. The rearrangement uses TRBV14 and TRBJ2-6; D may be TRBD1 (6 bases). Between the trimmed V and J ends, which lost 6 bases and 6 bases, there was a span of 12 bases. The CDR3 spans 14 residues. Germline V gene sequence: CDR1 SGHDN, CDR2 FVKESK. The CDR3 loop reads CASSRPGEANVLTF. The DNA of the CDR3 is TGTGCCAGCAGTCGGCCAGGGGAGGCCAACGTCCTGACTTTC.

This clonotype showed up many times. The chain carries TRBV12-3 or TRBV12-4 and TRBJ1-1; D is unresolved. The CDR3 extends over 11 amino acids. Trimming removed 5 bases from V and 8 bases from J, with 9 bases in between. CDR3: CASSDQKEAFF. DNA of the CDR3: TGTGCCAGCAGTGACCAGAAGGAAGCTTTCTTT.